One TCR beta chain is described in this entry. Its antigen remains unknown. The data derive from a study of vaccination and CD4 T cells after COVID-19. The CDR3 contains 17 residues. Germline lookup yields CDR1 KGHSY and CDR2 FQNENV. V was cut by 0 bases and J by 1 base, with 15 bases left in between. Treatment noted: roughly 10-day PBMC culture with coronavirus spike peptide pools or control peptides (ViraFEST assay). ViraFEST used peptide pools to expand antigen-specific T cells, then sequenced TCRs. Fresh IL-2 medium was used to replace half of the medium on days 3 and 7. CD4+ T cells were isolated by negative selection after more than eight days of culture. The Oncomine TCR Beta short-read assay was applied to DNA of cultured CD4+ T cells. Via MiXCR, TCRdb re-called the PCR reads, giving one row per CDR3 protein. Among roughly 21,000 distinct CDR3 sequences listed, around 62% were seen once.

This clonotype originated in a human donor who received a COVID-19 vaccine. The J gene is TRBJ1-2, the V gene TRBV16; TRBD1 is a possible D gene (6 bases). The sample in question was CD4+ T cells from blood, cultured in vitro, obtained before SARS-CoV-2 vaccination. The CDR3 loop is CASSQSPQGNNNYGYTF. As DNA, the CDR3 is TGTGCCAGCAGCCAATCACCACAGGGAAACAATAACTATGGCTACACCTTC.